This T cell receptor beta chain is from a study of a mutant IDH1 vaccine in newly diagnosed glioma. Study information: Vaccines were begun 4-6 weeks after radiotherapy alone, or with temozolomide cycles. Treated patients, averaging around 40 years, were about 60% male and around 40% female.

This table comes from immunoSEQ multiplex PCR, and its TCRdb copy is limited to in-frame clones, with some not included. This table holds 55,000 to 65,000 clones, 60% to 80% found once. Specified time point: week 47, end of study. Topical imiquimod accompanied each vaccine dose, which consisted of 300 ug of mutant IDH1 20-mer peptide. The study gave patients eight vaccinations in weeks 1, 3, 5, 7, 11, 15, 19, 23. Germline CDR1 SGHNT, CDR2 YYREEE (reference sequence). The CDR3 is 15 residues long. With 7 bases removed from V and 8 bases from J, the gap between germline ends came to 22 bases. Comments on this clone: Its antigen is unknown.

The genes are TRBV5-4 and TRBJ2-1, with D maybe TRBD1 (5 bases). This clonotype was obtained from a man between 50 and 59 years old with glioma. The specimen comprised PBMCs, sampled from a glioma patient whose treatment included an IDH1 peptide vaccine. The CDR3 coding sequence is TGTGCCAGCTCTCGGAACGGACAAAAGGCGGATGAGCAGTTCTTC. Protein sequence: CASSRNGQKADEQFF.